This T cell receptor (beta chain) was recovered during a study of patients and donors after allogeneic stem cell transplantation. TCRdb re-derived calls from the RT-PCR reads in MiXCR, one entry per CDR3 protein. The sample consists of under 200,000 distinct CDR3 sequences, 25% to 35% of them appearing once. V shed 4 bases and J 1 base; nucleotides not matched to a gene: 9. The CDR3 runs to 16 residues. CDR1 LGHDT and CDR2 YNNKEL come from the germline V gene (reference sequence). V and J are TRBV3-1 and TRBJ2-7, with 8 bases identical to TRBD2. The sequence came from a human donor who was either an allogeneic HSCT recipient or a stem cell or donor lymphocyte infusion donor (not recorded which). It is not recorded whose cells these are; they may come from a transplant donor. Sequenced input: blood, either unsorted or a sorted T cell fraction (not recorded which). CDR3 amino acids: CASSPIPGLASYEQYF. CDR3 bases: TGTGCCAGCAGCCCTATCCCCGGACTAGCTTCCTACGAGCAGTACTTC.